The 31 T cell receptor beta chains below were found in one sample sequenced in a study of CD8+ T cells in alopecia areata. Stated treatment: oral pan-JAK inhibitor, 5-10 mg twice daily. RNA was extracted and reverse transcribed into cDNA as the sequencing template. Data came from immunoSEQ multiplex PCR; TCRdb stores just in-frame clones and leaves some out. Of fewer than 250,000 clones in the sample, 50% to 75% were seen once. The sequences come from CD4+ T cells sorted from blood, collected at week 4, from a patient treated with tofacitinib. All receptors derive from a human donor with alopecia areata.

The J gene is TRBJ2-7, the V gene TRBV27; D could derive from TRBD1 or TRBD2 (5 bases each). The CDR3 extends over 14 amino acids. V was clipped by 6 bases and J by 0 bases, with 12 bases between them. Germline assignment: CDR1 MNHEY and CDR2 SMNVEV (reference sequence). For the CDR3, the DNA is TGTGCCAGCAGCCCTGCAGGGAGCTCCTACGAGCAGTACTTC. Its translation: CASSPAGSSYEQYF.

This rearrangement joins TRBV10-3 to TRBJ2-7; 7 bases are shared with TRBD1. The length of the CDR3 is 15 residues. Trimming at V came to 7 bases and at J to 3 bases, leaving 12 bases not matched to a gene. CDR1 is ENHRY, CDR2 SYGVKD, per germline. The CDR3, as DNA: TGTGCCATCACCTTCGTCGGGACAGTCATCTACGAGCAGTACTTC. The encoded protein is CAITFVGTVIYEQYF.

CDR3 bases: TGTGCCACCAGCAGAGACCAGTGGCCAGGGAAAACTTACAATGAGCAGTTCTTC. Protein sequence: CATSRDQWPGKTYNEQFF. This sequence joins TRBV15 and TRBJ2-1, with a possible D match to TRBD1 (5 bases). V was trimmed by 0 bases and J by 4 bases, leaving 19 bases between them. Per germline, CDR1 LNHNV and CDR2 YYDKDF (reference sequence). The CDR3 has 18 amino acids.

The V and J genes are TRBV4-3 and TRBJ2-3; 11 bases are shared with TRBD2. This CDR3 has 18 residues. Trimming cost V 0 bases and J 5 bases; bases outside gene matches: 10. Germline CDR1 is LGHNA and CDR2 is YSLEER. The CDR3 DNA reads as TGCGCCAGCAGCCAAGAGGCCCCTAGCGGGGGGCGCGGAGATACGCAGTATTTT. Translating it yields CASSQEAPSGGRGDTQYF.

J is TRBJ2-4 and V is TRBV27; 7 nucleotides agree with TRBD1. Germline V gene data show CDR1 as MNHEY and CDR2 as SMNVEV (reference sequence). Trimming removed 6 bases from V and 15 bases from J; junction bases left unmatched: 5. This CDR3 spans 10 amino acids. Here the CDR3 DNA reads TGTGCCAGCAGAGACAGGGTATGGTACTTC. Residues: CASRDRVWYF.

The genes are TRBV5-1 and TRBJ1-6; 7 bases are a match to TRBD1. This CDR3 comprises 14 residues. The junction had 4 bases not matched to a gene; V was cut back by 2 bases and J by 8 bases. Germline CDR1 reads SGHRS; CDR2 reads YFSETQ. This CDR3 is CASSFGQGDSPLHF. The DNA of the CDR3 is TGCGCCAGCAGCTTTGGGCAGGGGGATTCACCCCTCCACTTT.

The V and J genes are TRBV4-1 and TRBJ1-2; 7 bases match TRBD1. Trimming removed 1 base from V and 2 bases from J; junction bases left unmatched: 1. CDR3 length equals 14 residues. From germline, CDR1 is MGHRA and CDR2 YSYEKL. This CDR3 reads CASSQGTGNYGYTF. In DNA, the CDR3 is TGCGCCAGCAGCCAAGGGACAGGAAACTATGGCTACACCTTC.

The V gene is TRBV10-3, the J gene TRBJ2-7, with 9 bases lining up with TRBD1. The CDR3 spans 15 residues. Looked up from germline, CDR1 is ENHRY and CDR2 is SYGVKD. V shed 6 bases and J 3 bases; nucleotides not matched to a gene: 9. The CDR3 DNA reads TGTGCCATCAGCTCCGGACAGGGGAATCACTACGAGCAGTACTTC. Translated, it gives CAISSGQGNHYEQYF.

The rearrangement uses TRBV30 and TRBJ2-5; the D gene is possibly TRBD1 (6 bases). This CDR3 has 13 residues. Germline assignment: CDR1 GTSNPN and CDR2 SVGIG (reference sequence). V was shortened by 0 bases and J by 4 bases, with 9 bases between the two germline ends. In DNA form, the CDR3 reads TGTGCCTGGAGTGTAACAGGGACAGAGACCCAGTACTTC. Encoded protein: CAWSVTGTETQYF. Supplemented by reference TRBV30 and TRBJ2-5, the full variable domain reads SQTIHQWPATLVQPVGSPLSLECTVEGTSNPNLYWYRQAAGRGLQLLFYSVGIGQISSEVPQNLSASRPQDRQFILSSKKLLLSDSGFYLCAWSVTGTETQYFGPGTRLLVL.

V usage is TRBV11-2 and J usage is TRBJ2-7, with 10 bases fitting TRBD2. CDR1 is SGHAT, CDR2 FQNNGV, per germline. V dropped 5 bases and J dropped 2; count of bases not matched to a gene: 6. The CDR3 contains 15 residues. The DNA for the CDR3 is TGTGCCAGCAGCCCCTCCGGGACTAGCGCCTACGAGCAGTACTTC. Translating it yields CASSPSGTSAYEQYF.

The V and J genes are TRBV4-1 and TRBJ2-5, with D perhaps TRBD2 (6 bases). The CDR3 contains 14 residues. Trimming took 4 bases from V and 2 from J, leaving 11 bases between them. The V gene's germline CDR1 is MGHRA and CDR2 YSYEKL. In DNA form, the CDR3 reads TGCGCCAGCAGCCTCCCGGGAGTTCAAGAGACCCAGTACTTC. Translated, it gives CASSLPGVQETQYF.

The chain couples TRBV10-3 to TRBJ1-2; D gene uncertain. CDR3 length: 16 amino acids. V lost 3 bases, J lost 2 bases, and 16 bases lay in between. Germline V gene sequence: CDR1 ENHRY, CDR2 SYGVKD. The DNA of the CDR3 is TGTGCCATCAGTGACCCACTGGGTGCTTCGAACTATGGCTACACCTTC. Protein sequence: CAISDPLGASNYGYTF.

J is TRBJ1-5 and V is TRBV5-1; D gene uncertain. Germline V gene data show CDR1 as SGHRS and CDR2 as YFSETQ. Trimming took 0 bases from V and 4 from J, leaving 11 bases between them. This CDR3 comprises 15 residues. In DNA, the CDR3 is TGCGCCAGCAGCTTGGGGGATAGAGGGAATCAGCCCCAGCATTTT. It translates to CASSLGDRGNQPQHF.

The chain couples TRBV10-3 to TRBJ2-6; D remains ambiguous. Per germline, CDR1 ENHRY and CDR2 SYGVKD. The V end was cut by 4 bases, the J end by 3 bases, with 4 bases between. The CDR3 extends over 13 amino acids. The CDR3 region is CAISVGGANVLTF. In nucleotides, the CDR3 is TGTGCCATCAGTGTCGGTGGGGCCAACGTCCTGACTTTC.

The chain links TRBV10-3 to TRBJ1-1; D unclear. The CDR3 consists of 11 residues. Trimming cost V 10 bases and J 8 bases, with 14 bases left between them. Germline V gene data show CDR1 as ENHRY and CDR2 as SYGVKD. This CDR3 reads CATRGPTEAFF. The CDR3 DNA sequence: TGTGCCACCCGAGGACCGACCGAAGCTTTCTTT.

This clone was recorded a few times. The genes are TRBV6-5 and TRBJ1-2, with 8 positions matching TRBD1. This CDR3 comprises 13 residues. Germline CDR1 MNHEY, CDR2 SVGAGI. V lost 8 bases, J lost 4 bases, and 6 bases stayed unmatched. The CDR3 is CASGDRGVYGYTF. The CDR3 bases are TGTGCCAGCGGCGACAGGGGAGTCTATGGCTACACCTTC.

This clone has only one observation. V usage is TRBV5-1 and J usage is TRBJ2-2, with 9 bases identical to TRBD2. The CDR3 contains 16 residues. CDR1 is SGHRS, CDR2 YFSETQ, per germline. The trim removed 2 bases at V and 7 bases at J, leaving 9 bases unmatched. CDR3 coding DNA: TGCGCCAGCAGCTTCTCCGCGGGGGGGCTGCACGGGGAGCTGTTTTTT. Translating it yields CASSFSAGGLHGELFF.

CDR3 DNA sequence: TGTGCCTGGAGTGTAATAAGCAAGAAAAATTCACCCCTCCACTTT. Translated: CAWSVISKKNSPLHF. V is TRBV30 and J is TRBJ1-6; D is ambiguous. V shed 0 bases and J shed 7 bases, with 13 bases lying between them. CDR1 GTSNPN and CDR2 SVGIG come from the germline V gene (reference sequence). The CDR3 loop spans 15 amino acids.

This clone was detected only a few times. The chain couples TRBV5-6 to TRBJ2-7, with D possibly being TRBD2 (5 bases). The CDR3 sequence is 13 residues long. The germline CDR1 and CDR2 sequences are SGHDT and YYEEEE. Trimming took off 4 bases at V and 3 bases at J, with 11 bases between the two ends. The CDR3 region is CASSRLRDYEQYF. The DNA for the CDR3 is TGTGCCAGCAGCCGACTCCGGGACTACGAGCAGTACTTC.

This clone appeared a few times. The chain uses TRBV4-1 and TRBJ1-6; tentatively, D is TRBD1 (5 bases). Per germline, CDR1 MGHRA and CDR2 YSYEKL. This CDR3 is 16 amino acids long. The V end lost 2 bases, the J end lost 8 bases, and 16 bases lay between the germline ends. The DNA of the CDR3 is TGCGCCAGCAGCCAAACCAGGGCTAACGAAGATTCACCCCTCCACTTT. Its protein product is CASSQTRANEDSPLHF.

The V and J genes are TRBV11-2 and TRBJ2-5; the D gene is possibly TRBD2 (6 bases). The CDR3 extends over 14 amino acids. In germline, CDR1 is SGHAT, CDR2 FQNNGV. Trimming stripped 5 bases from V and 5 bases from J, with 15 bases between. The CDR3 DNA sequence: TGTGCCAGCAGCCCCGACGGGGGTGGGGAGACCCAGTACTTC. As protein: CASSPDGGGETQYF.

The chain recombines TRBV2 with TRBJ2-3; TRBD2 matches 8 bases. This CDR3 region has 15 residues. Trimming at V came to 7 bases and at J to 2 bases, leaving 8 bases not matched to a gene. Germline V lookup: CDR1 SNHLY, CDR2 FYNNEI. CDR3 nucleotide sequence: TGTGCCAGCACGAGTAGCGGGGTATTCACAGATACGCAGTATTTT. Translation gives CASTSSGVFTDTQYF.

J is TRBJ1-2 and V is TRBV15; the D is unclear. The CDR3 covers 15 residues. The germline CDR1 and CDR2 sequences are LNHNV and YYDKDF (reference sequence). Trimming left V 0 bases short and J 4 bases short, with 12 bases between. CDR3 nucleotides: TGTGCCACCAGCAGAGACGCAAGGCGAGGCTATGGCTACACCTTC. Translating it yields CATSRDARRGYGYTF. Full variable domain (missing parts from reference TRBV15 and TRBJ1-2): DAMVIQNPRYQVTQFGKPVTLSCSQTLNHNVMYWYQQKSSQAPKLLFHYYDKDFNNEADTPDNFQSRRPNTSFCFLDIRSPGLGDTAMYLCATSRDARRGYGYTFGSGTRLTVV.

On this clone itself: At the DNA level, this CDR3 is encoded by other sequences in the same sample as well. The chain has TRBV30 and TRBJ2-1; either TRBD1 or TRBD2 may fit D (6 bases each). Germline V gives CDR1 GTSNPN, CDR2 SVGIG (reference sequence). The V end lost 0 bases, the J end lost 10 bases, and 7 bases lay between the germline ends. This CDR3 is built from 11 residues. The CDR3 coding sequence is TGTGCCTGGAGTGTAGGGGGGGAGCAGTTCTTC. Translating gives CAWSVGGEQFF. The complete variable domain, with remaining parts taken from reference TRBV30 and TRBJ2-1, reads SQTIHQWPATLVQPVGSPLSLECTVEGTSNPNLYWYRQAAGRGLQLLFYSVGIGQISSEVPQNLSASRPQDRQFILSSKKLLLSDSGFYLCAWSVGGEQFFGPGTRLTVL.

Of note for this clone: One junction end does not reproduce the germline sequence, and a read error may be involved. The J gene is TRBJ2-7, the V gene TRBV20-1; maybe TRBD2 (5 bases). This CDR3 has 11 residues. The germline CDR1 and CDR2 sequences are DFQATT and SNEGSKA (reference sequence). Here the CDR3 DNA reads TGCAGTGCCAGAGGGTTGAGGGAGCAGTACTTC. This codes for CSARGLREQYF.

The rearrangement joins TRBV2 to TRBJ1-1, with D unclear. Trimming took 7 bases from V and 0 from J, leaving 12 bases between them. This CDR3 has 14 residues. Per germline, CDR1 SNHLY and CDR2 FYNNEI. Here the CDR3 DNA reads TGTGCCAGCATCATGGAACTTTTGAACACTGAAGCTTTCTTT. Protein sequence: CASIMELLNTEAFF.

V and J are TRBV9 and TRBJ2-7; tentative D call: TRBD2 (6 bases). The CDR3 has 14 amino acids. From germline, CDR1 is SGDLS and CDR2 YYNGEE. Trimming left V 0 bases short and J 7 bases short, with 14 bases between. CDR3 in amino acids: CASSVEAAGREQYF. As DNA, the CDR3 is TGTGCCAGCAGCGTAGAGGCGGCAGGGAGGGAGCAGTACTTC.

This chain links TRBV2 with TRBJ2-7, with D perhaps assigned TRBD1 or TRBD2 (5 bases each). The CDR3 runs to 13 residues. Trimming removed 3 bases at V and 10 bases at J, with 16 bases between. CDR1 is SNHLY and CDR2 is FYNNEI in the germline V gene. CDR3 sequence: CASSDGPGRAQYF. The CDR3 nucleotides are TGTGCCAGCAGTGACGGCCCGGGGCGAGCCCAGTACTTC.

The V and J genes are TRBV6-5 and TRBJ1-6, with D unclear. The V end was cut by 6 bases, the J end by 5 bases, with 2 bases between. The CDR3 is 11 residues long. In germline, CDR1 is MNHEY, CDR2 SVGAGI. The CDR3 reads CASSDNSPLHF. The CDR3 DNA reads TGTGCCAGCAGCGATAATTCACCCCTCCACTTT.

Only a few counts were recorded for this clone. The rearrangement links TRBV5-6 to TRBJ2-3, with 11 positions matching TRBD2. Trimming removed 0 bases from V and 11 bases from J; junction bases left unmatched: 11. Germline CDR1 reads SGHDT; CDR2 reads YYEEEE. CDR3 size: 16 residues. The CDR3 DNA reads TGTGCCAGCAGCTTGGCGGTAGCGGGGGGGCCCTCGGGGCAGTATTTT. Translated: CASSLAVAGGPSGQYF.

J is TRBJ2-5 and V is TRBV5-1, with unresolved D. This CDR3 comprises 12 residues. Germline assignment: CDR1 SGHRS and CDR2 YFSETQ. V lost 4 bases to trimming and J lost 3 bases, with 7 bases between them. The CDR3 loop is CASSLQEETQYF. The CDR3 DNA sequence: TGCGCCAGCAGCCTGCAGGAAGAGACCCAGTACTTC.